Below, one TCR beta chain is given with its context. Its antigen is not identified. This entry is derived from a study of cytomegalovirus exposure and HLA in healthy donors. Findings of the study overall: There were 150 to 200 TCR beta chains listed as cytomegalovirus-associated.

The primer mix had 60 Vbeta and 13 Jbeta primers. Assay: immunoSEQ multiplex PCR; the TCRdb copy retains only in-frame clones and omits some. Among some 170,000 clones listed, under 85% were seen once. The germline V and J ends were trimmed by 1 base and 8 bases, with 14 bases remaining between them. The CDR3 length is 14 residues. Germline lookup yields CDR1 MGHDK and CDR2 SYGVNS. The sequencing input was PBMCs. This clonotype was sampled from a man between 50 and 59 years old in good health and CMV-seropositive. The chain employs TRBV25-1 and TRBJ1-2, with no clear D. Here the CDR3 DNA reads TGTGCCAGCAGTGAATCCCACAGATTCTGGGGCTACACCTTC. Protein product: CASSESHRFWGYTF.